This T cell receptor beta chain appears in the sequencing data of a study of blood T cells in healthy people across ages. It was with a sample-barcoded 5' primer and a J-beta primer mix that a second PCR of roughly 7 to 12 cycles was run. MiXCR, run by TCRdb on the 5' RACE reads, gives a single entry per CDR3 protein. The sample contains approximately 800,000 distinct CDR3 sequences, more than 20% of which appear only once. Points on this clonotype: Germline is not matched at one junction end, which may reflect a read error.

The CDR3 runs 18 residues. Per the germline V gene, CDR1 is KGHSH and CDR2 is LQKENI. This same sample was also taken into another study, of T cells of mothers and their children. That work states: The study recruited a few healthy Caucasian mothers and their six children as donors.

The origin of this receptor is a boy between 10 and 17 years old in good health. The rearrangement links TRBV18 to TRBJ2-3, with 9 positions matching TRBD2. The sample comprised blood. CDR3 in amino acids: CASSLIRLAGEPTDTQYF. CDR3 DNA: TGTGCTAGCTCACTAATTCGGTTAGCGGGGGAACCCACAGATACGCAGTATTTT. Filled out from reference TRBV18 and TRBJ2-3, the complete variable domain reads NAGVMQNPRHLVRRRGQEARLRCSPMKGHSHVYWYRQLPEEGLKFMVYLQKENIIDESGMPKERFSAEFPKEGPSILRIQQVVRGDSAAYFCASSLIRLAGEPTDTQYFGPGTRLTVL.